One and the same sample provided the 29 T cell receptor beta chains below, sequenced in a study of CD8+ T cells in alopecia areata. Sequencing relied on a cDNA template that was reverse transcribed from extracted RNA. Sequenced by immunoSEQ multiplex PCR; TCRdb stores in-frame clones only, minus some. This sample has about 180,000 clones, with 51% found just once. Sample treatment: oral pan-JAK inhibitor, 5-10 mg twice daily. This specimen was CD8+ T cells sorted from blood, taken at week 52, from a patient treated with tofacitinib. The receptors come from a human donor with alopecia areata.

The chain employs TRBV7-8 and TRBJ1-5; tentative D call: TRBD1 (6 bases). Trimming took off 0 bases at V and 6 bases at J, with 18 bases between the two ends. Germline values: CDR1 SGHVS, CDR2 FQNEAQ. The CDR3 is 17 residues long. The DNA of the CDR3 is TGTGCCAGCAGCTTAGCCGGGGCAGGGGACTGGGGTCAGCCCCAGCATTTT. Translating it yields CASSLAGAGDWGQPQHF.

The chain is built from TRBV10-3 and TRBJ2-2; D not certain. The CDR3 length is 15 residues. The germline CDR1 and CDR2 sequences are ENHRY and SYGVKD. The V end was cut by 0 bases, the J end by 7 bases, with 12 bases between. The CDR3: CAISESTRPGGELFF. The CDR3 DNA reads as TGTGCCATCAGTGAGTCGACACGACCCGGCGGGGAGCTGTTTTTT.

The chain recombines TRBV5-1 with TRBJ1-2; possibly TRBD1 for D (5 bases). The CDR3 is 15 amino acids. V lost 1 base and J 7 bases, leaving 17 bases between the germline ends. The germline gives CDR1 SGHRS, CDR2 YFSETQ. CDR3 nucleotides: TGCGCCAGCAGCTTGTATCCGGAACAGGCAGGTGGCTACACCTTC. Translating it yields CASSLYPEQAGGYTF.

This clone was counted only a few times. This sequence joins TRBV5-1 and TRBJ2-2; no definite D call. V dropped 2 bases and J dropped 0 bases, with 8 bases sitting between them. From germline, CDR1 is SGHRS and CDR2 YFSETQ. There are 15 residues in the CDR3. DNA of the CDR3: TGCGCCAGCAGCTTAAAGTCCGCGAACACCGGGGAGCTGTTTTTT. It translates to CASSLKSANTGELFF.

This clone appeared many times. The sample contains more than one DNA sequence encoding this CDR3. This chain connects TRBV4-1 to TRBJ2-5; D uncertain. CDR1 is MGHRA and CDR2 is YSYEKL in the germline V gene. This CDR3 contains 13 residues. Trimming took off 0 bases at V and 3 bases at J, with 5 bases between the two ends. The CDR3 region is CASSQDWEETQYF. The DNA for the CDR3 is TGCGCCAGCAGCCAAGATTGGGAAGAGACCCAGTACTTC.

The chain is built from TRBV29-1 and TRBJ2-7; D might be TRBD1 (6 bases). The CDR3 runs to 11 residues. Trimming took off 7 bases at V and 6 bases at J, with 13 bases between the two ends. Germline V gene data show CDR1 as SQVTM and CDR2 as ANQGSEA. The CDR3 here is CSAWTDSEQYF. For the CDR3, the DNA is TGCAGCGCCTGGACAGACTCCGAGCAGTACTTC.

In regard to this clone: Other DNA sequences of this sample code for an identical CDR3. The chain carries TRBV9 and TRBJ1-5; D is uncertain. The CDR3 totals 14 residues. The V end was cut by 0 bases, the J end by 3 bases, with 7 bases between. Germline CDR1 is SGDLS and CDR2 is YYNGEE. CDR3 DNA sequence: TGTGCCAGCAGCGTAGGAGGTCCCAATCAGCCCCAGCATTTT. Protein sequence: CASSVGGPNQPQHF.

The chain links TRBV15 to TRBJ2-4; unclear D gene. This CDR3 has 15 amino acids. The germline V gene encodes CDR1 LNHNV and CDR2 YYDKDF (reference sequence). V lost 3 bases and J 1 base, leaving 10 bases between the germline ends. CDR3 protein: CATSREKPAKNIQYF. As DNA, the CDR3 is TGTGCCACCAGCAGGGAAAAGCCTGCCAAAAACATTCAGTACTTC.

CDR3 protein: CASSWGDPEAFF. The CDR3 DNA follows: TGTGCCAGCAGCTGGGGGGATCCTGAAGCTTTCTTT. This chain connects TRBV7-9 to TRBJ1-1; maybe TRBD1 (5 bases). The V gene lost 4 bases and the J gene lost 6 bases, with 9 bases spanning the gap. Germline CDR1 is SEHNR and CDR2 is FQNEAQ (reference sequence). The CDR3 totals 12 residues.

This clone was seen only a few times. This chain uses TRBV30 with TRBJ1-1; 11 positions agree with TRBD1. The germline V gene has CDR1 GTSNPN and CDR2 SVGIG (reference sequence). The CDR3 contains 15 residues. V dropped 4 bases and J dropped 3; count of bases not matched to a gene: 7. The CDR3 spells CAWTSGTGGDTEAFF. The CDR3 bases are TGTGCCTGGACCTCCGGGACAGGGGGGGACACTGAAGCTTTCTTT. Combining the CDR3 with reference TRBV30 and TRBJ1-1 gives the whole variable domain SQTIHQWPATLVQPVGSPLSLECTVEGTSNPNLYWYRQAAGRGLQLLFYSVGIGQISSEVPQNLSASRPQDRQFILSSKKLLLSDSGFYLCAWTSGTGGDTEAFFGQGTRLTVV.

In nucleotides, the CDR3 is TGTGCCAGCAGCCGGGACAGGGATTTCTCCTACGAGCAGTACTTC. Amino acid sequence: CASSRDRDFSYEQYF. The chain recombines TRBV6-6 with TRBJ2-7, with 9 bases identical to TRBD1. Unmatched junction bases numbered 6, after V lost 6 bases and J lost 0 bases. From germline, CDR1 is MNHNY and CDR2 SVGAGI (reference sequence). The CDR3 consists of 15 residues.

The rearrangement links TRBV13 to TRBJ2-7; D tentatively fits TRBD1 or TRBD2 (5 bases each). Germline V CDR1 and CDR2: PRHDT, FYEKMQ (reference sequence). The CDR3 has 14 residues. Trimming stripped 1 base from V and 2 bases from J, with 9 bases between. CDR3 sequence (DNA): TGTGCCAGCAGCTTAGCTGGGGACGCCTACGAGCAGTACTTC. It is translated as CASSLAGDAYEQYF.

A few counts support this clone. The chain links TRBV30 to TRBJ2-7, with D perhaps TRBD1 (6 bases). This CDR3 is 13 amino acids long. V gave up 3 bases and J gave up 4 bases, with 13 bases separating them. Germline V CDR1 and CDR2: GTSNPN, SVGIG (reference sequence). The CDR3 reads CAWRATGVYEQYF. CDR3 in DNA: TGTGCCTGGAGAGCGACAGGAGTATACGAGCAGTACTTC.

Concerning this clone itself: The same CDR3 also results from other DNA sequences found in this sample. The V call is TRBV2, the J call TRBJ1-5; D may be TRBD1 (5 bases). Trimming removed 3 bases from V and 3 bases from J, with 12 bases in between. Germline CDR1 is SNHLY and CDR2 is FYNNEI. There are 15 residues in the CDR3. Here the CDR3 DNA reads TGTGCCAGCAGTGAGGGGCAGACATCCAATCAGCCCCAGCATTTT. This gives the protein CASSEGQTSNQPQHF.

The gene calls are TRBV29-1 and TRBJ1-1; D is unclear. Per germline, CDR1 SQVTM and CDR2 ANQGSEA. The V and J ends lost 2 bases and 10 bases respectively, with 17 bases between them. This CDR3 is built from 13 residues. The CDR3 sequence is CSVELSGFEGAFF. The DNA for the CDR3 is TGCAGCGTTGAACTTAGTGGATTTGAGGGAGCTTTCTTT.

This chain connects TRBV30 to TRBJ1-3, with TRBD1 as a possible D gene (5 bases). The germline V gene has CDR1 GTSNPN and CDR2 SVGIG (reference sequence). There are 13 residues in the CDR3. V was trimmed by 1 base and J by 2 bases, leaving 6 bases between them. DNA of the CDR3: TGTGCCTGGAGTGGAGGGGCTGGAAACACCATATATTTT. Translated, it gives CAWSGGAGNTIYF.

The chain employs TRBV19 and TRBJ1-2, with D perhaps matching TRBD1 (6 bases). V gave up 3 bases and J gave up 0 bases, with 14 bases separating them. Per germline, CDR1 LNHDA and CDR2 SQIVND (reference sequence). CDR3 length: 16 residues. The CDR3 protein is CASSIFEDSPNYGYTF. The CDR3 bases are TGTGCCAGTAGTATTTTCGAGGACAGCCCTAACTATGGCTACACCTTC.

V usage is TRBV27 and J usage is TRBJ2-7, with TRBD2 identical over 10 bases. This CDR3 comprises 17 residues. Unmatched junction bases numbered 13, after V lost 6 bases and J lost 2 bases. Germline CDR1 reads MNHEY; CDR2 reads SMNVEV (reference sequence). This CDR3 reads CASRRRVAGGLTYEQYF. CDR3 bases: TGTGCCAGCAGACGAAGGGTAGCGGGGGGTCTTACCTACGAGCAGTACTTC.

In this sample, this clone turned up a few times. This rearrangement joins TRBV7-8 to TRBJ2-5; 8 bases line up with TRBD1. The germline V gene encodes CDR1 SGHVS and CDR2 FQNEAQ. The CDR3 runs 13 residues. The junction had 2 bases not matched to a gene; V was cut back by 3 bases and J by 5 bases. CDR3 DNA sequence: TGTGCCAGCAGCTTGGACAGGGCTGAGACCCAGTACTTC. Encoded protein: CASSLDRAETQYF.

This clone has only a few counts. The chain has TRBV6-5 and TRBJ2-7, with 10 bases fitting TRBD2. Germline V gene lookup returns CDR1 MNHEY and CDR2 SVGAGI. CDR3 length: 16 amino acids. The V gene end was trimmed by 2 bases and the J gene end by 3 bases; junction bases not matched to a gene: 7. The CDR3, as DNA: TGTGCCAGCAGTTACGGGCTAGCGGGGGAGTACTACGAGCAGTACTTC. This gives the protein CASSYGLAGEYYEQYF.

This rearrangement joins TRBV7-9 to TRBJ2-7; maybe TRBD2 (5 bases). CDR1 and CDR2 from the germline V gene are SEHNR and FQNEAQ (reference sequence). This CDR3 region has 14 residues. V was pared by 1 base and J by 2 bases, with 9 bases between. The DNA for the CDR3 is TGTGCCAGCAGCTTAGGGACTGATACCTACGAGCAGTACTTC. Protein product: CASSLGTDTYEQYF.

V gene TRBV9 combines with J gene TRBJ2-7, with TRBD1 as a possible D gene (6 bases). The CDR3 extends over 15 amino acids. V lost 0 bases and J 0 bases, leaving 10 bases between the germline ends. Germline assignment: CDR1 SGDLS and CDR2 YYNGEE. CDR3 DNA sequence: TGTGCCAGCAGCGTAGGGGGGCAGAGCTCCTACGAGCAGTACTTC. It specifies CASSVGGQSSYEQYF.

This rearrangement joins TRBV10-2 to TRBJ2-3; D remains unclear. V lost 2 bases to trimming and J lost 6 bases, with 6 bases between them. The germline V gene encodes CDR1 WSHSY and CDR2 SAAADI. The CDR3 length is 12 residues. DNA for the CDR3: TGCGCCAGCAGTGAGACGGCGGATACGCAGTATTTT. Protein: CASSETADTQYF.

This clone was seen only a few times. V and J are TRBV4-1 and TRBJ2-1; D remains ambiguous. The CDR3 extends over 14 amino acids. Trimming cost V 0 bases and J 9 bases, with 12 bases left between them. Germline-derived CDR1 and CDR2 are MGHRA and YSYEKL. DNA of the CDR3: TGCGCCAGCAGCCAAGAAGGGTCCTCGGGTGAGCAGTTCTTC. Protein sequence: CASSQEGSSGEQFF.

This rearrangement joins TRBV2 to TRBJ1-1; perhaps TRBD1 as D (5 bases). CDR3 length equals 16 residues. Germline values: CDR1 SNHLY, CDR2 FYNNEI. V was trimmed by 2 bases and J by 5 bases, leaving 18 bases between them. The CDR3 DNA reads TGTGCCAGCAGTGAATACGGTAATTTCGGGGGAACTGAAGCTTTCTTT. Translation: CASSEYGNFGGTEAFF.

The V and J genes are TRBV10-3 and TRBJ1-6; the D gene is possibly TRBD1 (6 bases). Trimming shortened V by 8 bases and J by 6 bases, and 14 bases separated the two germline ends. In germline, CDR1 is ENHRY, CDR2 SYGVKD. The CDR3 runs to 14 residues. The CDR3: CAISAGGPNSPLHF. The CDR3 region has the DNA TGTGCCATCTCGGCCGGGGGCCCTAATTCACCCCTCCACTTT.

J is TRBJ2-1 and V is TRBV7-3, with D perhaps matching TRBD2 (5 bases). The CDR3 spans 15 residues. Germline values: CDR1 SGHTA, CDR2 FQGTGA. V lost 1 base to trimming and J lost 4 bases, with 11 bases between them. CDR3 sequence (DNA): TGTGCCAGCAGCTTAAATGCGGCGGGTTACAATGAGCAGTTCTTC. Translation: CASSLNAAGYNEQFF.

The gene calls are TRBV13 and TRBJ2-7; D may be TRBD2 (6 bases). Trimming took off 7 bases at V and 7 bases at J, with 14 bases between the two ends. The germline CDR1 and CDR2 sequences are PRHDT and FYEKMQ (reference sequence). The CDR3 loop spans 12 amino acids. The DNA for the CDR3 is TGTGCCAGCAATTCGGGGGTAGGGGAGCAGTACTTC. It translates to CASNSGVGEQYF.

This clone was seen only a few times. This chain connects TRBV30 to TRBJ2-6, with D maybe TRBD1 (6 bases). In germline, CDR1 is GTSNPN, CDR2 SVGIG (reference sequence). Deletions cut 1 base from V and 0 bases from J, with 25 bases between. There are 21 residues in the CDR3. In nucleotides, the CDR3 is TGTGCCTGGAGTGGACTACGGAGAAACAGGGAAGAGAACTCTGGGGCCAACGTCCTGACTTTC. This gives the protein CAWSGLRRNREENSGANVLTF.